The 5 T cell receptor beta chains below all came from one sample that was sequenced in a study of human T cells and chemical hapten exposure. This sample's time point: healthy volunteer bleed at 6 weeks. The template was total RNA from unfractionated whole blood. TCRdb reprocessed the RACE reads with MiXCR, giving one entry per CDR3 protein. The sample records some 77,000 distinct CDR3 sequences, 8.6% being singletons. What was sequenced was whole blood. These receptors were taken from a female donor in good health. Some clones in this sample may be carry-over from other donors' samples.

This clonotype showed up just a few times. V and J are TRBV4-3 and TRBJ1-1; 7 nucleotides agree with TRBD1. CDR1 LGHNA and CDR2 YSLEER come from the germline V gene. V shed 2 bases and J 6 bases; nucleotides not matched to a gene: 6. The CDR3 is 14 residues long. The CDR3 DNA is TGCGCCAGCAGCCAATTTACAGGGGACCCTGAAGCTTTCTTT. It translates to CASSQFTGDPEAFF.

This clonotype was found a few times. This chain joins TRBV6-6 and TRBJ1-5; 10 nucleotides match TRBD1. This CDR3 spans 16 amino acids. V was clipped by 6 bases and J by 4 bases; unmatched bases: 9. In germline, CDR1 is MNHNY, CDR2 SVGAGI (reference sequence). CDR3: CASRPRTGGTNQPQHF. The CDR3 DNA sequence: TGTGCCAGCAGACCACGGACAGGGGGGACTAATCAGCCCCAGCATTTT.

This clonotype has at least ten counts. V is TRBV4-2 and J is TRBJ2-7; possibly TRBD2 for D (7 bases). This CDR3 contains 15 residues. Germline CDR1 is LGHNA and CDR2 is YNFKEQ. V was cut by 1 base and J by 0 bases, with 10 bases left in between. CDR3 in DNA: TGTGCCAGCAGCCAAGTGGCGGGGGCCTCCTACGAGCAGTACTTC. This encodes CASSQVAGASYEQYF.

This clonotype has ten or more counts. The genes are TRBV20-1 and TRBJ2-1; 10 nucleotides align to TRBD2. Looked up from germline, CDR1 is DFQATT and CDR2 is SNEGSKA (reference sequence). V shed 1 base and J 4 bases; nucleotides not matched to a gene: 4. The CDR3 runs 15 residues. As DNA, the CDR3 is TGCAGTGCTAGAGCCGGGACTAGCGATTACAATGAGCAGTTCTTC. This codes for CSARAGTSDYNEQFF.

The chain recombines TRBV12-3 or TRBV12-4 with TRBJ2-5; 7 bases agree with TRBD1. After removal of 1 base from V and 5 bases from J, the junction contained 4 bases not matched to a gene. The CDR3 spans 14 residues. CDR3 coding DNA: TGTGCCAGCAGTTTAGGGCAGGGGGTCGAGACCCAGTACTTC. It encodes CASSLGQGVETQYF.